A selection of T cell receptor beta chains follows, all from one sample in a study of blood T cell repertoires in COVID-19. Profiling relied on immunoSEQ multiplex PCR, and the TCRdb table lists in-frame clones only, not all of them. The sample lists 300,000 to 450,000 clones; roughly 87% were seen once. Material: PBMCs or T cells enriched from blood (not recorded which). These receptor sequences come from a woman between 25 and 40 years old who had recovered from COVID-19. The CDR3 runs from the conserved cysteine through the conserved F or W. The D gene is left open where the match is weak. Clone size is stated in some rows and not others, as once, few, many or a class when expanded.

V	J	D	size	CDR3	DNA
TRBV4-1	TRBJ2-1	-	-	CASSQTGGPYNEQFF	TGCGCCAGCAGCCAAACGGGGGGCCCCTATAATGAGCAGTTCTTC
TRBV7-2	TRBJ1-1	TRBD1	-	CASSLFAGGTGDEAFF	TGTGCCAGCAGCTTATTCGCCGGCGGGACAGGAGATGAAGCTTTCTTT
TRBV5-1	TRBJ2-5	-	-	CASSLAARKETQYF	TGCGCCAGCAGCTTGGCGGCTAGAAAAGAGACCCAGTACTTC
TRBV6-5	TRBJ1-3	TRBD1	-	CASSYTGGSSGNTIYF	TGTGCCAGCAGTTACACAGGGGGATCCTCTGGAAACACCATATATTTT
TRBV27	TRBJ1-5	-	-	CASSLEGVLGGNQPQHF	TGTGCCAGCAGTTTAGAAGGAGTCCTCGGCGGCAATCAGCCCCAGCATTTT
TRBV7-2	TRBJ2-7	TRBD1	once	CASSPGTGVIKEQYF	TGTGCCAGCAGCCCCGGGACAGGGGTTATTAAGGAGCAGTACTTC
TRBV7-2	TRBJ2-7	-	-	CTSSLGGRRAYEQYF	TGTACCAGCAGCTTAGGCGGCAGACGGGCCTACGAGCAGTACTTC
TRBV7-9	TRBJ1-2	-	-	CASSYITGNYGYTF	TGTGCCAGCAGCTATATAACAGGAAACTATGGCTACACCTTC
TRBV18	TRBJ2-3	-	-	CASSPLQGSDTQYF	TGTGCCAGCTCACCACTTCAGGGGTCAGATACGCAGTATTTT
TRBV27	TRBJ1-5	TRBD1	-	CASSLTGVSNQPQHF	TGTGCCAGCAGTTTAACAGGGGTCAGCAATCAGCCCCAGCATTTT
TRBV18	TRBJ1-5	-	once	CASSPITGSNQPQHF	TGTGCCAGCTCACCAATCACAGGGAGCAATCAGCCCCAGCATTTT
TRBV29-1	TRBJ2-5	-	-	CSVPRGVGGMETQYF	TGCAGCGTCCCCAGGGGGGTTGGTGGGATGGAGACCCAGTACTTC
TRBV2	TRBJ2-7	-	-	CATRRLAYEQYF	TGTGCCACTCGCAGGTTGGCCTACGAGCAGTACTTC
TRBV25-1	TRBJ1-6	-	-	CASSEFTDSPLHF	TGTGCCAGCAGTGAATTTACAGATTCACCCCTCCACTTT
TRBV12-5	TRBJ2-3	TRBD1	-	CASGRDRDTDTQYF	TGTGCTAGTGGGCGGGACAGGGACACAGATACGCAGTATTTT
TRBV7-9	TRBJ2-3	-	-	CASAVSGPTDTQYF	TGTGCCAGCGCCGTTAGCGGACCCACAGATACGCAGTATTTT
TRBV2	TRBJ1-4	TRBD1	-	CASRGTATNEKLFF	TGTGCCTCCAGGGGGACCGCAACTAATGAAAAACTGTTTTTT
TRBV11-2	TRBJ2-1	-	-	CASSLDPGAPNFYNEQFF	TGTGCCAGCAGCTTAGATCCTGGGGCCCCGAATTTTTACAATGAGCAGTTCTTC
TRBV19	TRBJ1-1	TRBD1	-	CASSPLEGAAEAFF	TGTGCCAGTAGTCCCTTGGAGGGGGCGGCTGAAGCTTTCTTT
TRBV2	TRBJ1-1	TRBD1	once	CASRGDRLNTEAFF	TGTGCCAGCAGGGGGGACAGATTAAACACTGAAGCTTTCTTT
TRBV2	TRBJ2-5	TRBD1	-	CASSKTVGQEETQYF	TGTGCCAGCAGTAAAACCGTGGGACAGGAAGAGACCCAGTACTTC
TRBV19	TRBJ1-3	-	-	CASSTLRDAIFSGNTIYF	TGTGCCAGTAGTACTTTGCGGGACGCTATCTTCTCTGGAAACACCATATATTTT